The next 22 T cell receptor beta chains were all read from a single sample in a study of shared clonotypes between healthy human individuals. The repertoire was sequenced with immunoSEQ multiplex PCR; TCRdb's copy has only in-frame clones and lacks some. The table records under 850,000 clones, roughly 72% of them present only once. The specimen sequenced was memory CD4+ T cells sorted from blood. The subset here: CD45RA-negative fraction. The receptors originated from a woman aged 30 to 39 in good health.

The DNA of the CDR3 is TGTGCCAGCAGCCGAGGACAGATTGAAGCTTTCTTT. Translation gives CASSRGQIEAFF. The chain combines TRBV28 with TRBJ1-1; possibly TRBD1 for D (6 bases). Germline-derived CDR1 and CDR2 are MDHEN and SYDVKM. Trimming left V 6 bases short and J 7 bases short, with 12 bases between. The CDR3 totals 12 residues.

To note about this clone: In the same sample, other DNA sequences code for this CDR3. The J gene is TRBJ2-1, the V gene TRBV5-4; 7 bases are a match to TRBD1. Germline CDR1 reads SGHNT; CDR2 reads YYREEE (reference sequence). The CDR3 extends over 15 amino acids. The J segment lost 1 base and the V segment lost 0 bases, leaving 1 base of the junction unmatched. The DNA of the CDR3 is TGTGCCAGCAGCTTGGCACAGGGGTCCTACAATGAGCAGTTCTTC. It is translated as CASSLAQGSYNEQFF.

DNA for the CDR3: TGTGCCAGCAGGAGGGACGGACGGCTTGGGTTTAATGAAAAACTGTTTTTT. Translated, it gives CASRRDGRLGFNEKLFF. The chain joins TRBV27 to TRBJ1-4; D may be TRBD1 (5 bases). This CDR3 contains 17 residues. Trimming left V 6 bases short and J 4 bases short, with 21 bases between. The germline CDR1 and CDR2 sequences are MNHEY and SMNVEV (reference sequence).

J is TRBJ2-3 and V is TRBV2, with D unclear. Germline V gene lookup returns CDR1 SNHLY and CDR2 FYNNEI. The V end lost 5 bases, the J end lost 3 bases, and 6 bases lay between the germline ends. The CDR3 contains 12 residues. CDR3 sequence: CASSSRTDTQYF. CDR3 bases: TGTGCCAGCAGTTCAAGGACAGATACGCAGTATTTT.

The chain joins TRBV7-8 to TRBJ1-4; 10 positions agree with TRBD1. The CDR3 totals 16 residues. Germline V CDR1 and CDR2: SGHVS, FQNEAQ. The V and J ends lost 5 bases and 7 bases, in that order; junction bases with no gene match: 10. The CDR3 protein is CASSGGDRGTLEKLFF. CDR3 sequence (DNA): TGTGCCAGCAGCGGGGGGGACAGGGGAACCCTTGAAAAACTGTTTTTT.

The count of this clone is one. The chain links TRBV11-2 to TRBJ2-1; no firm D call. The ends were cut back, 5 bases at V and 5 bases at J, with 10 bases in the middle. This CDR3 is built from 13 residues. Germline V gene lookup returns CDR1 SGHAT and CDR2 FQNNGV. The CDR3 loop reads CASSVDLDNEQFF. The CDR3 DNA sequence: TGTGCCAGCAGCGTTGACTTAGACAATGAGCAGTTCTTC. Combining the CDR3 with reference TRBV11-2 and TRBJ2-1 gives the whole variable domain EAGVAQSPRYKIIEKRQSVAFWCNPISGHATLYWYQQILGQGPKLLIQFQNNGVVDDSQLPKDRFSAERLKGVDSTLKIQPAKLEDSAVYLCASSVDLDNEQFFGPGTRLTVL.

This clone was counted between two and nine times. The V gene is TRBV5-1, the J gene TRBJ1-1; 7 bases fit TRBD1. CDR1 and CDR2 from the germline V gene are SGHRS and YFSETQ. V gave up 5 bases and J gave up 2 bases; unmatched junction bases: 6. The CDR3 runs 14 residues. DNA of the CDR3: TGCGCCAGCAGACTACAGGGGATTAACACTGAAGCTTTCTTT. Its protein is CASRLQGINTEAFF.

The chain has TRBV7-9 and TRBJ1-1, with 10 bases identical to TRBD1. The CDR3 runs to 15 residues. In germline, CDR1 is SEHNR, CDR2 FQNEAQ (reference sequence). Losses at the gene ends were 3 bases for V and 3 bases for J; bases not matched to a gene: 4. This CDR3 is CASSLTGGLDTEAFF. CDR3 nucleotides: TGTGCCAGCAGCTTGACAGGGGGCTTGGACACTGAAGCTTTCTTT.

The rearrangement joins TRBV20-1 to TRBJ2-1, with D perhaps matching TRBD2 (6 bases). This CDR3 is 11 amino acids long. V was cut by 7 bases and J by 6 bases, with 10 bases left in between. Per the germline V gene, CDR1 is DFQATT and CDR2 is SNEGSKA (reference sequence). The CDR3 coding sequence is TGCAGTGTGCTAGCGCGCAATGAGCAGTTCTTC. As protein: CSVLARNEQFF.

V usage is TRBV2 and J usage is TRBJ2-5; the match to TRBD2 covers 14 bases. Trimming cost V 7 bases and J 4 bases; bases outside gene matches: 5. CDR1 and CDR2 (germline): SNHLY, FYNNEI. CDR3 length: 15 residues. The CDR3 DNA is TGTGCCAGCATCCCGGGACTAGCGGGAGTAGAGACCCAGTACTTC. Its translation: CASIPGLAGVETQYF.

The V gene is TRBV2, the J gene TRBJ1-4; D possibly corresponds to TRBD1 (6 bases). Trimming took 5 bases from V and 8 from J, leaving 12 bases between them. This CDR3 region has 13 residues. Germline loops: CDR1 SNHLY, CDR2 FYNNEI. CDR3 sequence reads: CASSLGAQEKLFF. The CDR3 DNA sequence: TGTGCCAGCAGTCTGGGGGCTCAGGAAAAACTGTTTTTT.

The rearrangement links TRBV18 to TRBJ1-4; D ambiguous. The CDR3 is made up of 13 amino acids. The V gene's germline CDR1 is KGHSH and CDR2 LQKENI. Deletions cut 8 bases from V and 8 bases from J, with 15 bases between. CDR3 bases: TGTGCCAGCACACGGGGTATGGAGGAAAAACTGTTTTTT. Its translation: CASTRGMEEKLFF.

V usage is TRBV6-1 and J usage is TRBJ2-7; D is tentatively TRBD1 or TRBD2 (5 bases each). CDR1 is MNHNS and CDR2 is SASEGT in the germline V gene. Trimming shortened V by 9 bases and J by 7 bases, and 16 bases separated the two germline ends. The CDR3 loop spans 12 amino acids. The CDR3 region has the DNA TGTGCCAGTGGGGACCATGGGCGTGAGCAGTACTTC. Its protein product is CASGDHGREQYF.

This clone appeared a few times. The chain couples TRBV7-9 to TRBJ2-7; TRBD2 agrees at 11 bases. The CDR3 covers 16 residues. The V and J ends lost 5 bases and 3 bases, in that order; junction bases with no gene match: 9. The germline gives CDR1 SEHNR, CDR2 FQNEAQ (reference sequence). CDR3 loop: CASSQERTSGFYEQYF. CDR3 DNA sequence: TGTGCCAGCAGCCAAGAAAGGACTAGCGGGTTCTACGAGCAGTACTTC.

Here the CDR3 DNA reads TGTGCCAGCAGTCCCAATGGGTGGGGCACTGAAGCTTTCTTT. Encoded protein: CASSPNGWGTEAFF. The chain joins TRBV6-6 to TRBJ1-1; D gene unclear. Trimming removed 5 bases at V and 4 bases at J, with 14 bases between. The germline CDR1 and CDR2 sequences are MNHNY and SVGAGI (reference sequence). The CDR3 runs 14 residues.

The chain joins TRBV4-1 to TRBJ2-1; D is unclear. V gave up 4 bases and J gave up 7 bases, with 17 bases separating them. The germline V gene has CDR1 MGHRA and CDR2 YSYEKL. This CDR3 comprises 15 residues. CDR3 protein: CASSLLLWSPNEQFF. The DNA of the CDR3 is TGCGCCAGCAGCCTCCTTCTTTGGAGTCCGAATGAGCAGTTCTTC.

The gene calls are TRBV7-3 and TRBJ2-2, with D possibly being TRBD1 or TRBD2 (5 bases each). The CDR3 totals 15 residues. From germline, CDR1 is SGHTA and CDR2 FQGTGA. V was shortened by 4 bases and J by 0 bases, with 9 bases between the two germline ends. This CDR3 reads CASSSGPANTGELFF. DNA of the CDR3: TGTGCCAGCAGCTCGGGGCCGGCGAACACCGGGGAGCTGTTTTTT.

The chain employs TRBV6-1 and TRBJ2-2; the match to TRBD2 covers 7 bases. The CDR3 runs to 14 residues. CDR1 MNHNS and CDR2 SASEGT come from the germline V gene. The ends lost 4 bases at V and 5 bases at J; junction bases unmatched: 4. The CDR3 sequence: CASSGGSETGELFF. CDR3 sequence (DNA): TGTGCCAGCAGTGGCGGGAGCGAGACCGGGGAGCTGTTTTTT.

This chain links TRBV5-4 with TRBJ1-2; no clear D. This CDR3 has 12 amino acids. Germline CDR1 is SGHNT and CDR2 is YYREEE (reference sequence). Between the trimmed V and J ends, which lost 3 bases and 2 bases, there was a span of 5 bases. The chain's CDR3 is CASSSPNYGYTF. For the CDR3, the DNA is TGTGCCAGCAGCTCTCCCAACTATGGCTACACCTTC.

The CDR3 nucleotides are TGTGCCAGCAGTCAAGGACAGGGGTACACCGGGGAGCTGTTTTTT. Its translation is CASSQGQGYTGELFF. The chain has TRBV27 and TRBJ2-2; TRBD1 matches at 9 bases. V trimming: 5 bases; J trimming: 3 bases; junction bases outside the gene matches: 4. This CDR3 spans 15 amino acids. Germline CDR1 MNHEY, CDR2 SMNVEV (reference sequence).

This chain joins TRBV5-4 and TRBJ2-1, with 10 bases lining up with TRBD2. The germline V gene has CDR1 SGHNT and CDR2 YYREEE (reference sequence). J was trimmed by 8 bases and V by 5 bases; bases with no gene match: 7. The CDR3 covers 14 residues. Here the CDR3 DNA reads TGTGCCAGCAGACTGGCTAGCGGGAGCTATGAGCAGTTCTTC. Its translation is CASRLASGSYEQFF.

V usage is TRBV28 and J usage is TRBJ1-6, with 8 positions matching TRBD1. The germline gives CDR1 MDHEN, CDR2 SYDVKM. The CDR3 totals 15 residues. The V segment lost 5 bases and the J segment 6 bases; nucleotides outside the gene matches: 6. CDR3 in amino acids: CASSPRDRSNSPLHF. The CDR3 coding sequence is TGTGCCAGCAGTCCCCGGGACAGGAGTAATTCACCCCTCCACTTT.